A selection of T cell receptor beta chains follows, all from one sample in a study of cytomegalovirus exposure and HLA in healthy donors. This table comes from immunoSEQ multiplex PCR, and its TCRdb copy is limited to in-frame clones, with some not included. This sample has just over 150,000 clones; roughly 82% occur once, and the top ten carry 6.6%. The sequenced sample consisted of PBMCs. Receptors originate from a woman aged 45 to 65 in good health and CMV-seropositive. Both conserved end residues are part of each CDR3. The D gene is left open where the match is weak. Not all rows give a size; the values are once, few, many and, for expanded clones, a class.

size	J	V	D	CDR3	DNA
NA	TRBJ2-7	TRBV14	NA	CASSPGRYEQYF	TGTGCCAGCAGCCCTGGTCGGTACGAGCAGTACTTC
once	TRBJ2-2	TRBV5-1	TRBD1	CASSRDGTGRPGELFF	TGCGCCAGCAGCCGCGACGGGACAGGGAGGCCCGGGGAGCTGTTTTTT
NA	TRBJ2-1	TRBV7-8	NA	CASSSQAVGSNEQFF	TGTGCCAGCAGCTCACAAGCGGTAGGCAGCAATGAGCAGTTCTTC
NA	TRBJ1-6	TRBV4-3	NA	CASSQDGARRNSPLHF	TGCGCCAGCAGCCAAGACGGTGCCAGGAGGAATTCACCCCTCCACTTT
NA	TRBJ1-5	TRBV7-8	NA	CASSPIGRGIPPQHF	TGTGCCAGCAGCCCGATCGGGAGGGGGATTCCGCCCCAGCATTTT
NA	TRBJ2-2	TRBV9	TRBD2	CASSVAAGGPVGELFF	TGTGCCAGCAGCGTAGCCGCGGGGGGGCCTGTCGGGGAGCTGTTTTTT
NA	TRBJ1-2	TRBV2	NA	CASSEAGTVDYGYTF	TGTGCCAGCAGTGAAGCGGGGACTGTCGACTATGGCTACACCTTC
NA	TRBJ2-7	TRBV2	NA	CASRDRGHYEQYF	TGTGCCAGCAGAGATAGGGGACACTACGAGCAGTACTTC
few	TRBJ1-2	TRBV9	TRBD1	CASSTRQGDNYGYTF	TGTGCCAGCAGCACCCGACAGGGGGATAACTATGGCTACACCTTC
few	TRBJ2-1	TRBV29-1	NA	CSVGAYNEQFF	TGCAGCGTTGGAGCTTACAATGAGCAGTTCTTC
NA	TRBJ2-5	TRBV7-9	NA	CASSLRRDQETQYF	TGTGCCAGCAGCTTACGACGGGACCAAGAGACCCAGTACTTC
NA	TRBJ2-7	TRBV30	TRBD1	CAWTGGKEQYF	TGTGCCTGGACAGGGGGTAAAGAGCAGTACTTC
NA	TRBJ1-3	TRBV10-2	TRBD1	CASSEQGAMSGNTIYF	TGCGCCAGCAGTGAGCAGGGGGCAATGTCTGGAAACACCATATATTTT
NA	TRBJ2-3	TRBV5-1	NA	CASGITGTDTQYF	TGCGCCAGCGGTATTACAGGGACAGATACGCAGTATTTT